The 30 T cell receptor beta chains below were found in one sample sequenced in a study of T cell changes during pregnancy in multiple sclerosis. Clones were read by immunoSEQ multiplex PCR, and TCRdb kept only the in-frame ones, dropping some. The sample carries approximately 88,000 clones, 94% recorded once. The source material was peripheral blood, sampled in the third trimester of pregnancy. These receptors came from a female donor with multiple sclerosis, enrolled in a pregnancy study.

DNA of the CDR3: TGTGCCAGCAGTGGGCCGGGACAGCTTAAGCCCCAGCATTTT. This codes for CASSGPGQLKPQHF. J is TRBJ1-5 and V is TRBV28; 7 nucleotides agree with TRBD1. CDR3 size: 14 residues. Germline CDR1 MDHEN, CDR2 SYDVKM. V lost 5 bases and J lost 8; bases outside the gene matches: 9.

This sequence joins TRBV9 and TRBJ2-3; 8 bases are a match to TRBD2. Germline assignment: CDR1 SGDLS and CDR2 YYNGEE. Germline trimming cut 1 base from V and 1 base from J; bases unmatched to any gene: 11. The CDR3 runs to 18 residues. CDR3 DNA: TGTGCCAGCAGCGTATTCAGCGGGAGCCTCGGGCGCACAGATACGCAGTATTTT. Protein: CASSVFSGSLGRTDTQYF.

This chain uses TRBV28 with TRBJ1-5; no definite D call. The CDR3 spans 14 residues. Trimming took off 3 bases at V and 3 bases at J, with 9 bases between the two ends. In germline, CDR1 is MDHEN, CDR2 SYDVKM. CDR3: CASSFEVHNQPQHF. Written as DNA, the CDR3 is TGTGCCAGCAGTTTCGAGGTCCACAATCAGCCCCAGCATTTT.

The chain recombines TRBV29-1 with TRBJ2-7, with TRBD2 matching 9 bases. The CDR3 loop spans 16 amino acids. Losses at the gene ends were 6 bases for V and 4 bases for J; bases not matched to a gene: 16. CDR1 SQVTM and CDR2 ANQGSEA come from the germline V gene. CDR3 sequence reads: CSVQGTSLTDVYEQYF. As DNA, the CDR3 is TGCAGCGTGCAAGGGACTAGCCTTACGGACGTATACGAGCAGTACTTC.

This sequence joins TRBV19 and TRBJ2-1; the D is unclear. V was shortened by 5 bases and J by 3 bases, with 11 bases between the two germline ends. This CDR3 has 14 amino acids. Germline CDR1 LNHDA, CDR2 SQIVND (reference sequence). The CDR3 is CASSQRALYNEQFF. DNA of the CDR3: TGTGCCAGTAGTCAAAGAGCGCTCTACAATGAGCAGTTCTTC.

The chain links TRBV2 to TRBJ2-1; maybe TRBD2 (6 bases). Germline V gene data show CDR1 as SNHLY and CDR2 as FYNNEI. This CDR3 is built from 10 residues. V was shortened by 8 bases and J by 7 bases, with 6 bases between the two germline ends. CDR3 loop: CASGGNEQFF. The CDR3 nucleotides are TGTGCCAGCGGGGGGAATGAGCAGTTCTTC.

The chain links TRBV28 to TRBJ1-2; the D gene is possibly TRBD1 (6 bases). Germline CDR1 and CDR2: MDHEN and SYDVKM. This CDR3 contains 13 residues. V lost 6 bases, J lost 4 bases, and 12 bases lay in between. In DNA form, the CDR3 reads TGTGCCAGCAGCCGGCGGGGGGCCTATGGCTACACCTTC. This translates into CASSRRGAYGYTF.

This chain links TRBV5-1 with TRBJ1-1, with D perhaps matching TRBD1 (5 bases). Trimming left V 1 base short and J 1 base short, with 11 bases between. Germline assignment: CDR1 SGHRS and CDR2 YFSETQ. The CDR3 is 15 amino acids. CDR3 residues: CASSLLTGSNTEAFF. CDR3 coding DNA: TGCGCCAGCAGCTTGTTAACAGGTTCGAACACTGAAGCTTTCTTT. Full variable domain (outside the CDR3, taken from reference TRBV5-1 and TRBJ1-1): KAGVTQTPRYLIKTRGQQVTLSCSPISGHRSVSWYQQTPGQGLQFLFEYFSETQRNKGNFPGRFSGRQFSNSRSEMNVSTLELGDSALYLCASSLLTGSNTEAFFGQGTRLTVV.

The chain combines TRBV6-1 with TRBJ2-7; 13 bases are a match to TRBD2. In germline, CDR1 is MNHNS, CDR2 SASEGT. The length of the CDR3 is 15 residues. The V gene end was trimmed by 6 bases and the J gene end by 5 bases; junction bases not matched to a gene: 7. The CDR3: CASRPGLAGVNEQYF. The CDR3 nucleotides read TGTGCCAGCAGGCCTGGACTAGCGGGAGTCAACGAGCAGTACTTC.

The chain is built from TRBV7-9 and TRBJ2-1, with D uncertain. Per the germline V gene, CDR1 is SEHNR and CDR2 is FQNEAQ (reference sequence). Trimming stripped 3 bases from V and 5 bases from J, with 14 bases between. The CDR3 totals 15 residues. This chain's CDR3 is CASSFSELADNEQFF. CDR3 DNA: TGTGCCAGCAGCTTTTCGGAGCTTGCCGACAATGAGCAGTTCTTC.

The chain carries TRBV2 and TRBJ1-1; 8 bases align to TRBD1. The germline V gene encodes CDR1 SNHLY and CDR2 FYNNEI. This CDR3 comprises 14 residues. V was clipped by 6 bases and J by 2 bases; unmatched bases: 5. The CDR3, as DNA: TGTGCCAGCAGACGACAGGGGAGAAACACTGAAGCTTTCTTT. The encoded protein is CASRRQGRNTEAFF.

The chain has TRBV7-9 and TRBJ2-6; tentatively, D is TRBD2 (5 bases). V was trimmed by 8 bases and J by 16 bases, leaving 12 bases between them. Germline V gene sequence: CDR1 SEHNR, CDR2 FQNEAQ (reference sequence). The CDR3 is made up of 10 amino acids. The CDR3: CASGSEALTF. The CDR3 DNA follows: TGTGCCAGCGGTTCGGAGGCTCTGACTTTC.

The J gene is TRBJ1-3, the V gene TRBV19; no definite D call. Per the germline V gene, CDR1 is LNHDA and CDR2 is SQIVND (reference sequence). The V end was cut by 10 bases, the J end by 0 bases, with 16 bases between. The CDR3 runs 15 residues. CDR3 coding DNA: TGTGCCACCTCCTTCGAGGGCCACTCTGGAAACACCATATATTTT. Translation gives CATSFEGHSGNTIYF.

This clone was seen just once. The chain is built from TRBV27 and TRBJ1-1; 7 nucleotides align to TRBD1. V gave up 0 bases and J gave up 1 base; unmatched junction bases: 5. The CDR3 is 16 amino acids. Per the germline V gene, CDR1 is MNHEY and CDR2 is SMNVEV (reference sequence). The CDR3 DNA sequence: TGTGCCAGCAGTTTATCAAGGGGGCGAGGGAACACTGAAGCTTTCTTT. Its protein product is CASSLSRGRGNTEAFF.

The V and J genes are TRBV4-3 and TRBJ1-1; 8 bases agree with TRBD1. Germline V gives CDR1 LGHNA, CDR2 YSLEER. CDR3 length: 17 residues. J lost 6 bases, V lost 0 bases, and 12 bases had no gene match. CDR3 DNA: TGCGCCAGCAGCCAAGATCCGGCAGGGGGCCTCCTCTCTGAAGCTTTCTTT. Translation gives CASSQDPAGGLLSEAFF.

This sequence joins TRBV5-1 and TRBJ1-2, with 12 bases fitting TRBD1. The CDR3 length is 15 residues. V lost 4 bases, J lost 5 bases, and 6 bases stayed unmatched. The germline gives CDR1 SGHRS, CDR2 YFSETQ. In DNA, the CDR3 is TGCGCCAGCAGCCCGGGACAGGGGGCTAGGTATGGCTACACCTTC. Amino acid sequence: CASSPGQGARYGYTF.

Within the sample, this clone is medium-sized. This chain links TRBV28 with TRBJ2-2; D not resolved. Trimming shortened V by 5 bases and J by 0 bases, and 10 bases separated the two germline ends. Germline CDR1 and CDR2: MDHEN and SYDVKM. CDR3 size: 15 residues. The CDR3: CASSTPSTNTGELFF. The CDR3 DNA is TGTGCCAGCAGTACCCCGAGTACGAACACCGGGGAGCTGTTTTTT.

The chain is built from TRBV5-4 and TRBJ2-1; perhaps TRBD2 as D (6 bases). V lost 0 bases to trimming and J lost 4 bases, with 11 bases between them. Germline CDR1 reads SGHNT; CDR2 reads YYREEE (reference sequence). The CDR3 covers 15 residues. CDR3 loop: CASSLGSGEYNEQFF. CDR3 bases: TGTGCCAGCAGCTTGGGTAGCGGTGAATACAATGAGCAGTTCTTC.

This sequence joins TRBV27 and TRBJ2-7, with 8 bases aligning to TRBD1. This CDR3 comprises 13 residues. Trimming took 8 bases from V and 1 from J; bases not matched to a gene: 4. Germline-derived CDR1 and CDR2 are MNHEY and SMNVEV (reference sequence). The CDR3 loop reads CASFDRGSYEQYF. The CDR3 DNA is TGTGCCAGCTTCGACAGGGGTTCCTACGAGCAGTACTTC.

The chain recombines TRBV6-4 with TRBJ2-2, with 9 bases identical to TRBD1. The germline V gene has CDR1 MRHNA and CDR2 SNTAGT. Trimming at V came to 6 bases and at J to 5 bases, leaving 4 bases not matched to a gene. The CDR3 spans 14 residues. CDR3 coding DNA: TGTGCCAGCAGGGGGACAGGGAGAACCGGGGAGCTGTTTTTT. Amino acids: CASRGTGRTGELFF.

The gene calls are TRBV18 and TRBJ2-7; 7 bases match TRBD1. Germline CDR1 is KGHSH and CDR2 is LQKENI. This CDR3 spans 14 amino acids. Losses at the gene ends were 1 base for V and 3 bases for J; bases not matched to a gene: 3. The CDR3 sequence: CASSPRGTDYEQYF. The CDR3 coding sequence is TGTGCCAGCTCACCACGGGGGACAGACTACGAGCAGTACTTC.

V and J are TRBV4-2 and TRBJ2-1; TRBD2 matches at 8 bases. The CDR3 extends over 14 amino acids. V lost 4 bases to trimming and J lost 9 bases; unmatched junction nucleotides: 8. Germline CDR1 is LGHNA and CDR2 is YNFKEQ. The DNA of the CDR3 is TGTGCCAGCAGCCCGGGGGGGAGCGGGCCTGAGCAGTTCTTC. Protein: CASSPGGSGPEQFF.

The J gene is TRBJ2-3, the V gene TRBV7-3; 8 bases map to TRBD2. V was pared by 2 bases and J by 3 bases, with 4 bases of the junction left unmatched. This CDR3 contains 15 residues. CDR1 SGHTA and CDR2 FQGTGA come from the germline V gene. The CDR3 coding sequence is TGTGCCAGCAGCTTAGCGGGAGGCAATACAGATACGCAGTATTTT. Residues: CASSLAGGNTDTQYF.

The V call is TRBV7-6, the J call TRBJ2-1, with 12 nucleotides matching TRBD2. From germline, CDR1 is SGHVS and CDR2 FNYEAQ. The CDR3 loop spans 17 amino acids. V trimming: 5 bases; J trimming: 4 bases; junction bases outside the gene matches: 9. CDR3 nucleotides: TGTGCCAGCAGCGGAGGCCGGGGACTAGCGGGTTACAATGAGCAGTTCTTC. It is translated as CASSGGRGLAGYNEQFF. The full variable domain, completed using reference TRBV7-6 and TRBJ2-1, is GAGVSQSPRYKVTKRGQDVALRCDPISGHVSLYWYRQALGQGPEFLTYFNYEAQQDKSGLPNDRFSAERPEGSISTLTIQRTEQRDSAMYRCASSGGRGLAGYNEQFFGPGTRLTVL.

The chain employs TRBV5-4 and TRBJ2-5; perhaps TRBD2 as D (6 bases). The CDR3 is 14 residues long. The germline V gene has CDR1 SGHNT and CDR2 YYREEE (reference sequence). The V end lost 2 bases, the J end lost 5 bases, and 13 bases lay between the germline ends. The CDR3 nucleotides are TGTGCCAGCAGCTTAGGTCCGGGGGTGGAGACCCAGTACTTC. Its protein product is CASSLGPGVETQYF.

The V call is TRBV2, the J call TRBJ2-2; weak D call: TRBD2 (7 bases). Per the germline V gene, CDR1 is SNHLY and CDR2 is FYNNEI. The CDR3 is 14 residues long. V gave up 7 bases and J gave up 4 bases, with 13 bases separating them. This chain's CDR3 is CASKGGVPTGELFF. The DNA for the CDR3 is TGTGCCAGCAAGGGGGGGGTTCCCACCGGGGAGCTGTTTTTT.

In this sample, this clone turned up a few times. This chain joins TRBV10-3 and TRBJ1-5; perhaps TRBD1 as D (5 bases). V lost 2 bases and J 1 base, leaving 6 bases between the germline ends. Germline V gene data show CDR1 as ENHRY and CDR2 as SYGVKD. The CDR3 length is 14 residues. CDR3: CAISEQGSNQPQHF. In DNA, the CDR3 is TGTGCCATCAGTGAGCAGGGAAGCAATCAGCCCCAGCATTTT.

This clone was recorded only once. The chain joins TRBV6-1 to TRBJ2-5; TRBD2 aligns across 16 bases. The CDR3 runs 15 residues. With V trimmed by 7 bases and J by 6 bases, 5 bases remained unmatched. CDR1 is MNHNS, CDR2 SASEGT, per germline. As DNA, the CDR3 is TGTGCCAGCAACACGGGACTAGCGGGAGGGCAGACCCAGTACTTC. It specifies CASNTGLAGGQTQYF.

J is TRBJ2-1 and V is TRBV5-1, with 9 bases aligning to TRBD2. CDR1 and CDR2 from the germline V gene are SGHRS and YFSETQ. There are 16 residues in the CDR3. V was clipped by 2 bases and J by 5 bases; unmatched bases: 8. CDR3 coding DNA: TGCGCCAGCAGCTTAGATACTGGCGGGAGGGACAATGAGCAGTTCTTC. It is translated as CASSLDTGGRDNEQFF. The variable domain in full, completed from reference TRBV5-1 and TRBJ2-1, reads KAGVTQTPRYLIKTRGQQVTLSCSPISGHRSVSWYQQTPGQGLQFLFEYFSETQRNKGNFPGRFSGRQFSNSRSEMNVSTLELGDSALYLCASSLDTGGRDNEQFFGPGTRLTVL.

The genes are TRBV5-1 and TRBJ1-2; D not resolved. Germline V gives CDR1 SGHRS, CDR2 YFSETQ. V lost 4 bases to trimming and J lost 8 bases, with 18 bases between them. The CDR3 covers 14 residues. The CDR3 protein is CASSHPGKEGGYTF. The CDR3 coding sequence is TGCGCCAGCAGCCACCCCGGCAAAGAGGGCGGCTACACCTTC.